The rows below give T cell receptor beta chains drawn from one sample of a study of blood T cell repertoires in COVID-19. TCRdb's copy holds only in-frame clones and misses some; the assay was immunoSEQ multiplex PCR. This table has 60,000 to 85,000 clones, roughly 70% appearing once. Sample: peripheral blood. The receptors were gathered from a human donor with acute or convalescent COVID-19. The donor label of this sample is uncertain. Both conserved end residues are part of each CDR3. D genes are given only for firm matches. Clone size is stated in some rows and not others, as once, few, many or a class when expanded.

d_gene	j_gene	v_gene	abundance	CDR3aa	CDR3nt
-	TRBJ2-1	TRBV18	-	CASSPPMRNEQFF	TGTGCCAGCTCACCACCTATGCGGAATGAGCAGTTCTTC
-	TRBJ1-5	TRBV6-5	-	CASTVGGFGNQPQHF	TGTGCCAGCACGGTAGGAGGCTTCGGCAATCAGCCCCAGCATTTT
-	TRBJ2-7	TRBV30	-	CAWSGTFYEQYF	TGTGCCTGGAGTGGGACTTTCTACGAGCAGTACTTC
TRBD1	TRBJ2-1	TRBV29-1	few	CSVGQGDRGNEQFF	TGCAGCGTTGGCCAGGGGGACAGAGGAAATGAGCAGTTCTTC
-	TRBJ1-2	TRBV5-1	once	CASSLDYGGYTF	TGCGCCAGCAGCCTCGACTACGGTGGCTACACCTTC
-	TRBJ1-1	TRBV6-1	-	CASRTQGSNTEAFF	TGTGCCAGCAGGACACAGGGTTCGAACACTGAAGCTTTCTTT
TRBD1	TRBJ1-3	TRBV11-3	-	CASSAGTVSGNTIYF	TGTGCCAGCAGCGCCGGGACAGTCTCTGGAAACACCATATATTTT
-	TRBJ2-5	TRBV2	once	CASSVEETQYF	TGTGCCAGCAGTGTAGAGGAGACCCAGTACTTC
-	TRBJ2-2	TRBV19	-	CASSLDTYTGELFF	TGTGCCAGTAGCCTGGACACCTACACCGGGGAGCTGTTTTTT
TRBD1	TRBJ1-1	TRBV5-4	once	CASSPSPGQGRNTEAFF	TGTGCCAGCAGCCCGAGCCCGGGACAGGGGAGGAACACTGAAGCTTTCTTT
-	TRBJ2-1	TRBV28	-	CASKFGDRRVNEQFF	TGTGCCAGCAAATTCGGGGACCGGAGGGTGAATGAGCAGTTCTTC